This TCR beta chain is drawn from a study of shared clonotypes between healthy human individuals. Sequencing used immunoSEQ multiplex PCR; TCRdb keeps in-frame clones, though not all of them. The data show some 2,100,000 clones, with approximately 96% seen just once and approximately 0.13% held by the top ten. Germline assignment: CDR1 SEHNR and CDR2 FQNEAQ (reference sequence). V gave up 6 bases and J gave up 2 bases; unmatched junction bases: 11. The CDR3 extends over 16 amino acids. This receptor was taken from a man younger than 35 in good health. The material sequenced was naive CD4+ T cells sorted from blood. Subset described: CD45RA+ positively selected. This chain joins TRBV7-9 and TRBJ2-3; 7 bases map to TRBD2. This CDR3 is CASRFRRLAITDTQYF. CDR3 DNA: TGTGCCAGCAGGTTTCGGCGACTAGCAATCACAGATACGCAGTATTTT.